What follows are 17 T cell receptor beta chains derived from one specimen sequenced in a study of cytomegalovirus exposure and HLA in healthy donors. A multiplex PCR was run with 60 Vbeta primers and 13 Jbeta primers. TCRdb's table, derived via immunoSEQ multiplex PCR, lists solely in-frame clones and lacks some. The data show more than 90,000 clones, around 74% seen once. The sequenced sample consisted of PBMCs. The receptor set was obtained from a man aged 35 to 55 in good health and CMV-seropositive.

The chain carries TRBV5-8 and TRBJ2-5, with TRBD2 matching 7 bases. The germline gives CDR1 SGHTS, CDR2 YDEGEE. The CDR3 extends over 11 amino acids. V trimming: 3 bases; J trimming: 11 bases; junction bases outside the gene matches: 4. The CDR3 is CASSYAGEQYF. Written as DNA, the CDR3 is TGTGCCAGCAGCTACGCGGGGGAGCAGTACTTC.

Turning to this clone: One junction end disagrees with the germline gene, perhaps due to a read error. This chain connects TRBV7-9 to TRBJ1-3, with D possibly TRBD1 on 6 matching bases. The length of the CDR3 is 15 residues. Per germline, CDR1 SEHNR and CDR2 FQNEAQ (reference sequence). The CDR3 DNA reads as TGTTCCAGCAGCTTACCGGGGGGCTATGGAAACACCATATATTTT. Translated: CSSSLPGGYGNTIYF.

The V and J genes are TRBV7-2 and TRBJ2-1; TRBD2 agrees at 12 bases. CDR1 and CDR2 (germline): SGHTA, FQGNSA. J gave up 15 bases and V 4 bases, and 7 bases lay outside the gene matches. The CDR3 is 13 residues long. CDR3 region: CASSSTSGGWLFF. CDR3 nucleotides: TGTGCCAGCAGCTCTACTAGCGGGGGGTGGCTGTTCTTC.

The CDR3 loop is CASSVEGQGFADYGYTF. CDR3 coding DNA: TGTGCCAGCAGCGTAGAGGGACAGGGGTTCGCTGACTATGGCTACACCTTC. The V call is TRBV7-8, the J call TRBJ1-2, with 10 bases aligning to TRBD1. V shed 5 bases and J 3 bases; nucleotides not matched to a gene: 12. The CDR3 length is 17 residues. Germline values: CDR1 SGHVS, CDR2 FQNEAQ.

V gene TRBV5-1 combines with J gene TRBJ2-3; maybe TRBD1 (6 bases). This CDR3 has 15 residues. CDR1 and CDR2 (germline): SGHRS, YFSETQ. V lost 0 bases and J lost 4, with 12 bases in between. In nucleotides, the CDR3 is TGCGCCAGCAGCTTGGAGGGGGTGTACGCAGATACGCAGTATTTT. Amino acids: CASSLEGVYADTQYF.

The chain carries TRBV5-6 and TRBJ2-7, with D possibly TRBD1 on 5 matching bases. The germline V gene has CDR1 SGHDT and CDR2 YYEEEE. The CDR3 contains 14 residues. Trimming pared 0 bases from V and 3 bases from J, leaving 10 bases between. The CDR3 coding sequence is TGTGCCAGCAGCTTGGAGGGGCCCCACTACGAGCAGTACTTC. Protein product: CASSLEGPHYEQYF.

The rearrangement joins TRBV1 to TRBJ2-1; the table's D call, TRBD2, was not checked against the DNA. TRBV1 is assigned pseudogene status. The CDR3 runs to 10 residues. The CDR3 loop is CTSSQPEQFF. CDR3 bases: TGCACCAGCAGCCAACCGGAGCAGTTCTTC.

V and J are TRBV7-3 and TRBJ2-1; tentatively, D is TRBD1 (5 bases). Deletions cut 1 base from V and 0 bases from J, with 13 bases between. CDR1 SGHTA and CDR2 FQGTGA come from the germline V gene. The CDR3 spans 17 residues. DNA of the CDR3: TGTGCCAGCAGCTTAAGGGGCCATGCGAGCTCCTACAATGAGCAGTTCTTC. Its translation: CASSLRGHASSYNEQFF.

The chain employs TRBV11-2 and TRBJ2-1, with TRBD1 as a possible D gene (5 bases). Germline V lookup: CDR1 SGHAT, CDR2 FQNNGV. This CDR3 comprises 13 residues. V lost 5 bases to trimming and J lost 6 bases, with 11 bases between them. CDR3 sequence reads: CASSPGRVNEQFF. CDR3 nucleotides: TGTGCCAGCAGCCCCGGCAGGGTCAATGAGCAGTTCTTC. The whole variable domain, remainder taken from reference TRBV11-2 and TRBJ2-1, is EAGVAQSPRYKIIEKRQSVAFWCNPISGHATLYWYQQILGQGPKLLIQFQNNGVVDDSQLPKDRFSAERLKGVDSTLKIQPAKLEDSAVYLCASSPGRVNEQFFGPGTRLTVL.

This clone was observed a few times. The chain joins TRBV29-1 to TRBJ2-3, with a possible D match to TRBD1 (5 bases). Germline CDR1 reads SQVTM; CDR2 reads ANQGSEA. V lost 4 bases, J lost 8 bases, and 19 bases lay in between. This CDR3 contains 14 residues. The CDR3 DNA reads as TGCAGCGTTGTGGATCGGTCTACCCAGGGTACGCAGTATTTT. Protein product: CSVVDRSTQGTQYF.

A note on this clone: Relative to the germline gene, one junction end is altered; a read error may explain this. The chain joins TRBV7-9 to TRBJ1-4; 7 bases agree with TRBD1. Germline lookup yields CDR1 SEHNR and CDR2 FQNEAQ (reference sequence). The length of the CDR3 is 15 residues. Written as DNA, the CDR3 is TGTTCCAGCAGCTTGGCAGGGGGTCTTGGTGAAAAACTGTTTTTT. Protein product: CSSSLAGGLGEKLFF.

This clone was detected a few times. The chain carries TRBV6-7 and TRBJ2-5; possibly TRBD2 for D (6 bases). The J call may be wrong; the DNA end is better matched by TRBJ2-7. TRBV6-7 is sorted into the ORF group, with uncertain function. There are 14 residues in the CDR3. CDR3 DNA sequence: TGTGCCAGCAGCCATTTCTACGGAGGGGCCGAGCAGTACTTC. Protein sequence: CASSHFYGGAEQYF.

This sequence joins TRBV28 and TRBJ1-3; possibly TRBD1 for D (6 bases). Germline V gives CDR1 MDHEN, CDR2 SYDVKM. The CDR3 runs to 14 residues. The V gene lost 2 bases and the J gene lost 4 bases, with 9 bases spanning the gap. The CDR3 protein is CASSLQGQGNTIYF. The DNA of the CDR3 is TGTGCCAGCAGTTTACAGGGGCAAGGAAACACCATATATTTT.

The V gene is TRBV6-1, the J gene TRBJ2-2, with no clear D. V dropped 6 bases and J dropped 2 bases, with 13 bases sitting between them. This CDR3 has 15 amino acids. Looked up from germline, CDR1 is MNHNS and CDR2 is SASEGT. This CDR3 is CASREPGLNTGELFF. CDR3 DNA: TGTGCCAGCAGGGAGCCGGGTCTTAACACCGGGGAGCTGTTTTTT.

The chain carries TRBV2 and TRBJ2-7, with a tentative D call TRBD1 (5 bases). Trimming shortened V by 4 bases and J by 0 bases, and 13 bases separated the two germline ends. The CDR3 length is 15 residues. Germline V gene sequence: CDR1 SNHLY, CDR2 FYNNEI. CDR3 sequence (DNA): TGTGCCAGCAGTGCAGGGCCAGCGTTCTCCTACGAGCAGTACTTC. Amino acids: CASSAGPAFSYEQYF.

This clone has a single count. The chain joins TRBV19 to TRBJ2-6; D gene unclear. Per germline, CDR1 LNHDA and CDR2 SQIVND (reference sequence). CDR3 size: 17 residues. Trimming took 2 bases from V and 0 from J, leaving 11 bases between them. CDR3 DNA: TGTGCCAGTAGTATACTCTTGTCCCTCTCTGGGGCCAACGTCCTGACTTTC. As protein: CASSILLSLSGANVLTF.

The chain couples TRBV10-3 to TRBJ2-5, with D possibly being TRBD1 (5 bases). The germline V gene has CDR1 ENHRY and CDR2 SYGVKD. V was shortened by 4 bases and J by 1 base, with 7 bases between the two germline ends. CDR3 size: 13 residues. Written as DNA, the CDR3 is TGTGCCATCAGTGGACAGCCCCAAGAGACCCAGTACTTC. It translates to CAISGQPQETQYF.